A single sample is the source of the 24 T cell receptor beta chains below, sequenced in a study of blood T cell repertoires in COVID-19. This table comes from immunoSEQ multiplex PCR, and its TCRdb copy is limited to in-frame clones, with some not included. This table holds some 170,000 clones, about 85% found once. The sample taken for sequencing was PBMCs or T cells enriched from blood (not recorded which). These receptor sequences come from a man aged 35 to 55 who had recovered from COVID-19.

This clone was seen many times. The CDR3 DNA reads TGTGCCAGCAGTCCCTCCCGTGATAGCGGGATATTATCCGAGCAGTACTTC. Translation gives CASSPSRDSGILSEQYF. The chain recombines TRBV6-6 with TRBJ2-7, with 8 nucleotides matching TRBD2. V lost 5 bases, J lost 6 bases, and 18 bases stayed unmatched. The CDR3 covers 17 residues. Germline V gene lookup returns CDR1 MNHNY and CDR2 SVGAGI (reference sequence).

The chain recombines TRBV13 with TRBJ2-5; TRBD1 is a possible D gene (7 bases). The CDR3 has 15 residues. The V gene's germline CDR1 is PRHDT and CDR2 FYEKMQ (reference sequence). Trimming pared 3 bases from V and 5 bases from J, leaving 16 bases between. The CDR3 DNA reads as TGTGCCAGCAGCTTCGACAGGGAGGCGAGGGAGACCCAGTACTTC. The encoded protein is CASSFDREARETQYF.

This rearrangement joins TRBV19 to TRBJ1-2, with 9 bases lining up with TRBD1. CDR3 size: 12 residues. Per germline, CDR1 LNHDA and CDR2 SQIVND (reference sequence). Losses at the gene ends were 6 bases for V and 8 bases for J; bases not matched to a gene: 4. The CDR3 coding sequence is TGTGCCAGTAGGAACAGGGGGCGAGGCTACACCTTC. Translated, it gives CASRNRGRGYTF.

The chain uses TRBV7-3 and TRBJ1-1, with 8 bases identical to TRBD1. The CDR3 consists of 14 residues. Trimming took 6 bases from V and 4 from J; bases not matched to a gene: 7. Germline CDR1 reads SGHTA; CDR2 reads FQGTGA. This CDR3 is CASSPGGGGTEAFF. CDR3 nucleotide sequence: TGTGCCAGCAGTCCAGGGGGCGGCGGCACTGAAGCTTTCTTT. The variable domain in full, with the rest retrieved from reference TRBV7-3 and TRBJ1-1, is GAGVSQTPSNKVTEKGKYVELRCDPISGHTALYWYRQSLGQGPEFLIYFQGTGAADDSGLPNDRFFAVRPEGSVSTLKIQRTERGDSAVYLCASSPGGGGTEAFFGQGTRLTVV.

The gene calls are TRBV14 and TRBJ1-2, with D possibly being TRBD1 (5 bases). CDR1 SGHDN and CDR2 FVKESK come from the germline V gene. V lost 0 bases and J lost 8, with 13 bases in between. This CDR3 region has 14 residues. This CDR3 is CASSQERGWGGYTF. CDR3 nucleotides: TGTGCCAGCAGCCAAGAGAGAGGCTGGGGCGGCTACACCTTC.

The genes are TRBV28 and TRBJ2-7, with no clear D. The CDR3 extends over 11 amino acids. The germline V gene has CDR1 MDHEN and CDR2 SYDVKM. Trimming took off 11 bases at V and 1 base at J, with 9 bases between the two ends. The CDR3 nucleotides read TGTGCCCCTCCCCCTTCCTACGAGCAGTACTTC. Protein sequence: CAPPPSYEQYF.

CDR3 sequence: CASSPGADEQYF. As DNA, the CDR3 is TGTGCCAGTAGTCCAGGGGCGGACGAGCAGTACTTC. J is TRBJ2-7 and V is TRBV19; D might be TRBD1 (6 bases). V dropped 5 bases and J dropped 5 bases, with 10 bases sitting between them. The CDR3 extends over 12 amino acids. Germline CDR1 and CDR2: LNHDA and SQIVND (reference sequence). The full variable domain, in which reference TRBV19 and TRBJ2-7 provide the parts outside the CDR3, is DGGITQSPKYLFRKEGQNVTLSCEQNLNHDAMYWYRQDPGQGLRLIYYSQIVNDFQKGDIAEGYSVSREKKESFPLTVTSAQKNPTAFYLCASSPGADEQYFGPGTRLTVT.

The genes are TRBV30 and TRBJ1-6; D may be TRBD1 (5 bases). Germline V gene sequence: CDR1 GTSNPN, CDR2 SVGIG (reference sequence). Trimming took off 5 bases at V and 2 bases at J, with 16 bases between the two ends. The length of the CDR3 is 16 residues. The CDR3 nucleotides read TGTGCCTGGGAGTCTACAGGTGTCGCCTATAATTCACCCCTCCACTTT. Its protein product is CAWESTGVAYNSPLHF.

This CDR3 is CASSGPEGTYNEQFF. CDR3 nucleotides: TGTGCCAGTAGCGGTCCCGAGGGCACCTACAATGAGCAGTTCTTC. The chain couples TRBV19 to TRBJ2-1; D perhaps matches TRBD2 (5 bases). CDR1 and CDR2 (germline): LNHDA, SQIVND (reference sequence). The V end lost 6 bases, the J end lost 2 bases, and 14 bases lay between the germline ends. This CDR3 is built from 15 residues.

V gene TRBV3-1 (or the pseudogene TRBV3-2) combines with J gene TRBJ1-2, with D perhaps matching TRBD1 (6 bases). Germline CDR1 and CDR2: LGHDT and YNNKEL (reference sequence). The CDR3 runs 13 residues. The germline V and J ends were trimmed by 2 bases and 4 bases, with 8 bases remaining between them. This CDR3 is CASSQRGGYGYTF. The CDR3, as DNA: TGTGCCAGCAGCCAACGAGGGGGCTATGGCTACACCTTC.

The chain carries TRBV5-8 and TRBJ2-3; TRBD2 aligns across 9 bases. The CDR3 runs 15 residues. Germline trimming cut 4 bases from V and 3 bases from J; bases unmatched to any gene: 6. CDR1 is SGHTS, CDR2 YDEGEE, per germline. The CDR3 loop is CASSGGSGRTDTQYF. In DNA, the CDR3 is TGTGCCAGCAGCGGGGGGAGCGGGAGGACAGATACGCAGTATTTT.

V is TRBV2 and J is TRBJ1-2, with a tentative D call TRBD1 (5 bases). Trimming took 2 bases from V and 5 from J, leaving 12 bases between them. Germline V lookup: CDR1 SNHLY, CDR2 FYNNEI. The CDR3 runs 14 residues. Here the CDR3 DNA reads TGTGCCAGCAGTGAATCAGGGCTTAAATATGGCTACACCTTC. Translated: CASSESGLKYGYTF.

This clone was detected once. The V call is TRBV5-1, the J call TRBJ1-2, with TRBD1 matching 7 bases. CDR1 is SGHRS, CDR2 YFSETQ, per germline. V was pared by 2 bases and J by 7 bases, with 5 bases of the junction left unmatched. The CDR3 has 13 residues. CDR3 region: CASSFEGAAGYTF. CDR3 coding DNA: TGCGCCAGCAGCTTCGAGGGGGCGGCTGGCTACACCTTC.

This rearrangement joins TRBV28 to TRBJ1-6, with 8 positions matching TRBD1. Germline-derived CDR1 and CDR2 are MDHEN and SYDVKM. The CDR3 has 14 residues. V was clipped by 3 bases and J by 16 bases; unmatched bases: 11. The CDR3 sequence is CASSFRGRANPLHF. CDR3 sequence (DNA): TGTGCCAGCAGTTTCAGGGGGCGTGCAAACCCTCTCCACTTT.

This chain uses TRBV9 with TRBJ2-1; 9 bases agree with TRBD1. This CDR3 has 15 amino acids. Germline V CDR1 and CDR2: SGDLS, YYNGEE. Unmatched junction bases numbered 9, after V lost 3 bases and J lost 8 bases. The CDR3 loop is CASSDQQGAQYEQFF. CDR3 DNA: TGTGCCAGCAGCGACCAACAGGGGGCGCAGTATGAGCAGTTCTTC.

The rearrangement joins TRBV28 to TRBJ1-1; no clear D. The CDR3 is made up of 15 amino acids. Germline assignment: CDR1 MDHEN and CDR2 SYDVKM. V was cut by 1 base and J by 8 bases, with 17 bases left in between. The CDR3 loop is CASSLLGPDGSEAFF. The CDR3 region has the DNA TGTGCCAGCAGTTTATTGGGCCCGGACGGGAGCGAAGCTTTCTTT.

CDR3 DNA: TGTGCCAGCAGTGCACCAGGGACTAGGGTCAATCAGCCCCAGCATTTT. It translates to CASSAPGTRVNQPQHF. This chain uses TRBV2 with TRBJ1-5; D is perhaps TRBD1 (5 bases). Germline CDR1 is SNHLY and CDR2 is FYNNEI. The ends were cut back, 4 bases at V and 3 bases at J, with 16 bases in the middle. The CDR3 length is 16 residues.

This clone came up once. The chain is built from TRBV10-3 and TRBJ2-5, with D possibly TRBD1 on 6 matching bases. Trimming left V 6 bases short and J 0 bases short, with 14 bases between. The length of the CDR3 is 15 residues. CDR1 is ENHRY, CDR2 SYGVKD, per germline. The DNA of the CDR3 is TGTGCCATCAGCGCCGGGACACTGTACCAAGAGACCCAGTACTTC. Translation: CAISAGTLYQETQYF.

This chain connects TRBV7-8 to TRBJ2-1; 14 nucleotides match TRBD2. Germline V gene lookup returns CDR1 SGHVS and CDR2 FQNEAQ. The CDR3 runs to 18 residues. The V and J ends lost 4 bases and 9 bases, in that order; junction bases with no gene match: 14. CDR3 sequence (DNA): TGTGCCAGCAGCTACCCGACTAGCGGGAGGGCCGTATCGGGTGAGCAGTTCTTC. As protein: CASSYPTSGRAVSGEQFF.

The chain is built from TRBV4-2 and TRBJ1-2; a weak D match, TRBD1 (6 bases). Germline loops: CDR1 LGHNA, CDR2 YNFKEQ. The V gene lost 0 bases and the J gene lost 8 bases, with 19 bases spanning the gap. The CDR3 is 16 amino acids. This CDR3 reads CASSQDIEQGFGGYTF. The CDR3, as DNA: TGTGCCAGCAGCCAAGATATCGAACAGGGATTTGGAGGCTACACCTTC.

The chain carries TRBV24-1 and TRBJ2-7; the D gene is possibly TRBD1 (6 bases). The germline V and J ends were trimmed by 9 bases and 6 bases, with 14 bases remaining between them. Looked up from germline, CDR1 is KGHDR and CDR2 is SFDVKD. The length of the CDR3 is 12 residues. The CDR3 DNA reads TGTGCCACCCCAGGGGTTAGGGGCGAGCAGTACTTC. The encoded protein is CATPGVRGEQYF.

The chain combines TRBV4-1 with TRBJ1-3; tentatively, D is TRBD1 (6 bases). The CDR3 has 15 amino acids. Germline CDR1 reads MGHRA; CDR2 reads YSYEKL. V was trimmed by 7 bases and J by 9 bases, leaving 22 bases between them. Here the CDR3 DNA reads TGCGCCAGCACCTTGAAGATGGGACAAAAAGGCACCATATATTTT. Translation gives CASTLKMGQKGTIYF.

The chain carries TRBV7-9 and TRBJ1-3; TRBD1 agrees at 8 bases. CDR1 is SEHNR and CDR2 is FQNEAQ in the germline V gene (reference sequence). With V trimmed by 5 bases and J by 0 bases, 9 bases remained unmatched. CDR3 length equals 17 residues. CDR3 in amino acids: CASSTSRDRFSGNTIYF. The CDR3 nucleotides are TGTGCCAGCAGCACGTCCCGGGACAGGTTCTCTGGAAACACCATATATTTT.

This clone was recorded once. The chain has TRBV12-3 or TRBV12-4 and TRBJ2-1; D is unclear. Between the trimmed V and J ends, which lost 5 bases and 9 bases, there was a span of 8 bases. This CDR3 contains 11 residues. In nucleotides, the CDR3 is TGTGCCAGCAGTCCCCGAGGTGAGCAGTTCTTC. As protein: CASSPRGEQFF.